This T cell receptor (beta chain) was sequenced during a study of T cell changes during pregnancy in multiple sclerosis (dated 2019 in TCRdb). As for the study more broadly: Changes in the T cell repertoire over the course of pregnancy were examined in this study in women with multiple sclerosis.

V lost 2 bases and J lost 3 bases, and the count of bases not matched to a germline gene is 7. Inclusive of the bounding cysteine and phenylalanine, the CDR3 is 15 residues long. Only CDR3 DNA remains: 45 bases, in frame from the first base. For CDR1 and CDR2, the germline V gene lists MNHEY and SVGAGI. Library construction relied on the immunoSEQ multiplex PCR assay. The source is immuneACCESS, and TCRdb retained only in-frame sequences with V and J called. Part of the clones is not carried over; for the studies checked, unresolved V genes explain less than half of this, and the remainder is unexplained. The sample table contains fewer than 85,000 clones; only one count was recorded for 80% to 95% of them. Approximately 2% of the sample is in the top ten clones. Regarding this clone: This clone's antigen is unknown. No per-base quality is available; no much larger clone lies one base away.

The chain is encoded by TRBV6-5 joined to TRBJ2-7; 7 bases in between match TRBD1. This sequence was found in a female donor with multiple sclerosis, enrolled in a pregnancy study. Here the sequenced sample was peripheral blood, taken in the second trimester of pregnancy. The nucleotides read TGTGCCAGCAGTTACGGGACAGTGACGATCTACGAGCAGTACTTC. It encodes CASSYGTVTIYEQYF.